The 9 T cell receptor beta chains in this list originate from one sample, sequenced in a study of monozygotic twins with inflammatory bowel disease. For each CDR3 protein, TCRdb gives one entry from its re-call of the 5' RACE reads, without DNA. The table lists 110,000 to 150,000 distinct CDR3 sequences. What was sequenced was blood. Receptor source: a human donor with ulcerative colitis or Crohn's disease, or a healthy co-twin of an affected twin (not recorded which).

J is TRBJ2-2 and V is TRBV24-1; TCRdb proposes TRBD1, but this gene call is untestable without DNA. Germline loops: CDR1 KGHDR, CDR2 SFDVKD. The CDR3 extends over 18 amino acids. The CDR3: CATSDDREGSHDGGELFF.

The rearrangement joins TRBV6-1 to TRBJ2-4; the D call from TCRdb, TRBD1, cannot be confirmed without DNA. CDR1 and CDR2 from the germline V gene are MNHNS and SASEGT. CDR3 size: 14 residues. The CDR3 sequence: CASSVTGERNIQYF.

The chain employs TRBV20-1 and TRBJ1-2; absent DNA, TCRdb's TRBD1 call cannot be checked. This CDR3 has 13 residues. Germline V gene lookup returns CDR1 DFQATT and CDR2 SNEGSKA (reference sequence). This CDR3 reads CSAPQGSHYGYTF.

The chain couples TRBV5-1 to TRBJ1-1; checking the TCRdb D call of TRBD1 is not possible without DNA. CDR3 length equals 15 residues. Germline CDR1 SGHRS, CDR2 YFSETQ. The CDR3 spells CASSSTDRGFTEAFF.

The chain couples TRBV4-3 to TRBJ2-7; TCRdb proposes TRBD1, but this gene call is untestable without DNA. The CDR3 runs 16 residues. Germline-derived CDR1 and CDR2 are LGHNA and YSLEER. The CDR3 here is CASSQDRQSLSYEQYF.

The V call is TRBV28, the J call TRBJ1-1; TCRdb returns TRBD1, unconfirmable since there is no DNA. Germline values: CDR1 MDHEN, CDR2 SYDVKM. This CDR3 region has 12 residues. This CDR3 reads CASSLGVGEAFF.

J is TRBJ1-1 and V is TRBV5-6; the TCRdb call, TRBD1, lacks DNA for checking. This CDR3 region has 14 residues. Germline lookup yields CDR1 SGHDT and CDR2 YYEEEE. CDR3 in amino acids: CATSKGQGNTEAFF.

The rearrangement joins TRBV12-3 or TRBV12-4 to TRBJ2-5; TCRdb outputs TRBD2, but without DNA this stays unchecked. This CDR3 spans 17 amino acids. The CDR3 loop reads CASSLGVGLAGVETQYF.

The chain carries TRBV12-3 or TRBV12-4 and TRBJ2-3; TCRdb's D call, TRBD2, is unchecked because there is no DNA. CDR3 length: 17 residues. CDR3: CASSFALAGTRTDTQYF.